Each of the 15 T cell receptor beta chains below was sequenced from the same sample in a study of blood T cell repertoires in COVID-19. Sequencing was performed with immunoSEQ multiplex PCR; in TCRdb, only in-frame clones are kept and a portion is missing. The table has approximately 190,000 clones, roughly 88% seen once; the top ten hold roughly 6.2%. Sequencing used peripheral blood. The receptors were sampled from a woman in her 40s who had recovered from COVID-19.

The genes are TRBV6-5 and TRBJ1-6; 9 bases match TRBD1. Germline V gives CDR1 MNHEY, CDR2 SVGAGI. The CDR3 has 15 residues. V lost 6 bases and J lost 7; bases outside the gene matches: 7. Here the CDR3 reads CASRSSGTGNSPLHF. The CDR3 DNA follows: TGTGCCAGCAGAAGCTCCGGGACAGGGAATTCACCCCTCCACTTT.

The chain carries TRBV30 and TRBJ1-2; D ambiguous. This CDR3 is 14 amino acids long. CDR1 is GTSNPN and CDR2 is SVGIG in the germline V gene (reference sequence). Trimming removed 3 bases at V and 0 bases at J, with 11 bases between. The CDR3 bases are TGTGCCTGGAGACCCGCGGCCACTAACTATGGCTACACCTTC. Amino acids: CAWRPAATNYGYTF.

This clone was seen just once. V is TRBV12-5 and J is TRBJ1-2, with TRBD1 matching over 10 bases. With 7 bases clipped from V and 8 bases from J, the junction kept 4 bases outside the gene matches. The germline gives CDR1 LGHNT, CDR2 FRNRAP. The CDR3 sequence is 12 residues long. The CDR3 region is CASVRDRGGYTF. CDR3 coding DNA: TGTGCTAGTGTTAGGGACAGGGGAGGCTACACCTTC.

This clone has just one count. The chain has TRBV27 and TRBJ1-5, with 8 nucleotides matching TRBD1. The CDR3 covers 17 residues. Germline values: CDR1 MNHEY, CDR2 SMNVEV (reference sequence). Germline trimming cut 4 bases from V and 5 bases from J; bases unmatched to any gene: 13. CDR3 nucleotides: TGTGCCAGCAGTTCTACTCTCCGGACAGGGCCTCATCAGCCCCAGCATTTT. Translation gives CASSSTLRTGPHQPQHF.

This chain's CDR3 is CASSLTGDNTEAFF. In DNA, the CDR3 is TGTGCCAGCAGCCTGACAGGGGACAACACTGAAGCTTTCTTT. The chain is built from TRBV6-4 and TRBJ1-1; TRBD1 aligns across 8 bases. V lost 6 bases, J lost 2 bases, and 5 bases stayed unmatched. This CDR3 contains 14 residues. Germline V gene data show CDR1 as MRHNA and CDR2 as SNTAGT.

This chain links TRBV11-3 with TRBJ2-1, with 10 bases aligning to TRBD2. CDR1 and CDR2 from the germline V gene are SGHNT and YENEEA. Trimming removed 4 bases from V and 4 bases from J; junction bases left unmatched: 4. This CDR3 is built from 15 residues. Here the CDR3 reads CASSSGTSAYNEQFF. Here the CDR3 DNA reads TGTGCCAGCAGCTCCGGGACTAGCGCATACAATGAGCAGTTCTTC.

The V gene is TRBV15, the J gene TRBJ2-7; 8 nucleotides match TRBD2. The germline gives CDR1 LNHNV, CDR2 YYDKDF (reference sequence). V dropped 0 bases and J dropped 6; count of bases not matched to a gene: 7. The CDR3 contains 15 residues. The CDR3 here is CATSRDPAGVSEQYF. The CDR3 nucleotides are TGTGCCACCAGCAGAGATCCAGCGGGAGTATCCGAGCAGTACTTC.

In regard to this clone: Mismatch with germline at one junction end may stem from a read error. The rearrangement uses TRBV18 and TRBJ1-5; no reliable D call. The CDR3 is 16 amino acids. In germline, CDR1 is KGHSH, CDR2 LQKENI. Here the CDR3 DNA reads TGTGCCAGCTCCCCACTCTCGGGAGGTAACAATCAGCCCCAGCATTTT. Encoded protein: CASSPLSGGNNQPQHF.

The gene calls are TRBV7-9 and TRBJ2-2, with D perhaps TRBD2 (5 bases). Germline CDR1 SEHNR, CDR2 FQNEAQ (reference sequence). This CDR3 contains 16 residues. The V and J ends lost 4 bases and 3 bases respectively, with 15 bases between them. The CDR3 region is CASSSEGAAHTGELFF. DNA for the CDR3: TGTGCCAGCAGCTCCGAGGGAGCGGCTCACACCGGGGAGCTGTTTTTT.

This clone was seen only once. The genes are TRBV18 and TRBJ2-4; D perhaps matches TRBD1 (6 bases). The CDR3 extends over 15 amino acids. V was clipped by 2 bases and J by 8 bases, with 16 bases between them. Germline V gene sequence: CDR1 KGHSH, CDR2 LQKENI. CDR3 sequence: CASSPVKGVWDIQYF. CDR3 sequence (DNA): TGTGCCAGCTCACCAGTAAAGGGGGTGTGGGACATTCAGTACTTC. The full variable domain, its missing parts supplied by reference TRBV18 and TRBJ2-4, is NAGVMQNPRHLVRRRGQEARLRCSPMKGHSHVYWYRQLPEEGLKFMVYLQKENIIDESGMPKERFSAEFPKEGPSILRIQQVVRGDSAAYFCASSPVKGVWDIQYFGAGTRLSVL.

This chain joins TRBV5-8 and TRBJ2-5; 11 positions match TRBD2. V lost 0 bases and J lost 3; bases outside the gene matches: 13. Germline V gene lookup returns CDR1 SGHTS and CDR2 YDEGEE. The CDR3 consists of 19 residues. The DNA for the CDR3 is TGTGCCAGCAGCTTGGCCCGGTCTAGCGGGAGGAGGTTGAAAGAGACCCAGTACTTC. Translation gives CASSLARSSGRRLKETQYF.

The gene calls are TRBV18 and TRBJ2-2, with 7 bases fitting TRBD2. The length of the CDR3 is 16 residues. The V gene end was trimmed by 3 bases and the J gene end by 1 base; junction bases not matched to a gene: 5. CDR1 KGHSH and CDR2 LQKENI come from the germline V gene. The CDR3 loop is CASSPQSSGNTGELFF. DNA of the CDR3: TGTGCCAGCTCACCCCAATCTAGCGGGAACACCGGGGAGCTGTTTTTT.

The chain is built from TRBV5-5 and TRBJ1-1; D is possibly TRBD1 (5 bases). Trimming stripped 2 bases from V and 3 bases from J, with 14 bases between. This CDR3 contains 15 residues. CDR1 and CDR2 from the germline V gene are SGHKS and YYEKEE (reference sequence). CDR3 region: CASSFLGQGDTEAFF. The CDR3 nucleotides are TGTGCCAGCAGCTTTTTAGGGCAGGGTGACACTGAAGCTTTCTTT.

V usage is TRBV18 and J usage is TRBJ2-1; D possibly corresponds to TRBD2 (5 bases). Trimming shortened V by 0 bases and J by 8 bases, and 11 bases separated the two germline ends. The CDR3 spans 14 residues. From germline, CDR1 is KGHSH and CDR2 LQKENI. This CDR3 is CASSPPSGVHEQFF. Here the CDR3 DNA reads TGTGCCAGCTCACCACCGTCCGGGGTCCATGAGCAGTTCTTC.

The rearrangement joins TRBV3-1 (or the pseudogene TRBV3-2) to TRBJ2-7; TRBD1 agrees at 10 bases. The V and J ends lost 6 bases and 0 bases, in that order; junction bases with no gene match: 2. The CDR3 covers 14 residues. The germline V gene encodes CDR1 LGHDT and CDR2 YNNKEL (reference sequence). The CDR3, as DNA: TGTGCCAGCAGTCGGACAGGGGGCTCCTACGAGCAGTACTTC. This translates into CASSRTGGSYEQYF.